Each of the 9 T cell receptor beta chains below was sequenced from the same sample in a study of T cells in localized non-small cell lung cancer. Only in-frame clones appear in the TCRdb table, and some are missing; sequencing was by immunoSEQ multiplex PCR. The repertoire consists of fewer than 50,000 clones, with roughly 84% occurring once and the leading ten covering almost 8%. The source was PBMCs, collected before any cancer treatment. The receptor source for this set is a man aged 40 to 75 with stage II lung adenocarcinoma.

This clone came up once. The rearrangement uses TRBV19 and TRBJ2-2; 7 bases are a match to TRBD1. Unmatched junction bases numbered 2, after V lost 4 bases and J lost 3 bases. Germline-derived CDR1 and CDR2 are LNHDA and SQIVND (reference sequence). CDR3 length: 14 amino acids. DNA of the CDR3: TGTGCCAGTAGTACCACAGGGGACACCGGGGAGCTGTTTTTT. It codes for CASSTTGDTGELFF. The full variable domain, with the rest looked up from reference TRBV19 and TRBJ2-2, is DGGITQSPKYLFRKEGQNVTLSCEQNLNHDAMYWYRQDPGQGLRLIYYSQIVNDFQKGDIAEGYSVSREKKESFPLTVTSAQKNPTAFYLCASSTTGDTGELFFGEGSRLTVL.

The chain has TRBV10-3 and TRBJ2-7, with D perhaps TRBD2 (5 bases). CDR3 length: 15 amino acids. V lost 5 bases and J lost 9, with 23 bases in between. In germline, CDR1 is ENHRY, CDR2 SYGVKD. As DNA, the CDR3 is TGTGCCATCAGTCCCCAGTCATGGGGAGACGGAGGGCAGTACTTC. Its protein product is CAISPQSWGDGGQYF.

V usage is TRBV9 and J usage is TRBJ2-2; 12 bases map to TRBD2. CDR1 is SGDLS, CDR2 YYNGEE, per germline. The CDR3 runs to 15 residues. Losses at the gene ends were 5 bases for V and 4 bases for J; bases not matched to a gene: 3. This CDR3 reads CASRTSGSGTGELFF. The CDR3 DNA is TGTGCCAGCAGGACTAGCGGGAGTGGCACCGGGGAGCTGTTTTTT.

The rearrangement uses TRBV28 and TRBJ1-6; D remains unclear. CDR1 and CDR2 (germline): MDHEN, SYDVKM. There are 16 residues in the CDR3. Trimming removed 6 bases at V and 7 bases at J, with 19 bases between. The CDR3 DNA follows: TGTGCCAGCAGCCCCATCACGACTGAGGGCAATTCACCCCTCCACTTT. This encodes CASSPITTEGNSPLHF. Together with reference TRBV28 and TRBJ1-6, the CDR3 gives the full variable domain: DVKVTQSSRYLVKRTGEKVFLECVQDMDHENMFWYRQDPGLGLRLIYFSYDVKMKEKGDIPEGYSVSREKKERFSLILESASTNQTSMYLCASSPITTEGNSPLHFGNGTRLTVT.

The sample holds one count of this clone. This chain uses TRBV11-2 with TRBJ2-3; 10 nucleotides align to TRBD1. Losses at the gene ends were 4 bases for V and 6 bases for J; bases not matched to a gene: 7. CDR1 and CDR2 from the germline V gene are SGHAT and FQNNGV. The CDR3 is 15 amino acids. DNA for the CDR3: TGTGCCAGCAGCTCGGGACAGGGGTTCGGCGATACGCAGTATTTT. It translates to CASSSGQGFGDTQYF. The full variable domain, completed using reference TRBV11-2 and TRBJ2-3, is EAGVAQSPRYKIIEKRQSVAFWCNPISGHATLYWYQQILGQGPKLLIQFQNNGVVDDSQLPKDRFSAERLKGVDSTLKIQPAKLEDSAVYLCASSSGQGFGDTQYFGPGTRLTVL.

This clone is a singleton in its sample. The chain employs TRBV19 and TRBJ2-3; TRBD1 matches 11 bases. With V trimmed by 8 bases and J by 0 bases, 1 base remained unmatched. Germline V gene lookup returns CDR1 LNHDA and CDR2 SQIVND (reference sequence). The CDR3 contains 14 residues. The chain's CDR3 is CASGTGGSTDTQYF. CDR3 bases: TGTGCCAGTGGGACAGGGGGGAGCACAGATACGCAGTATTTT.

The chain has TRBV10-3 and TRBJ2-2; tentative D call: TRBD2 (6 bases). CDR1 is ENHRY, CDR2 SYGVKD, per germline. The CDR3 is 13 residues long. Trimming cost V 9 bases and J 1 base, with 9 bases left between them. The CDR3 DNA sequence: TGTGCCATGGAGGGACGGAACACCGGGGAGCTGTTTTTT. Amino acids: CAMEGRNTGELFF.

The chain carries TRBV4-3 and TRBJ2-7; D is undetermined. The CDR3 is 14 amino acids. The ends were cut back, 3 bases at V and 0 bases at J, with 9 bases in the middle. The germline CDR1 and CDR2 sequences are LGHNA and YSLEER. The CDR3 DNA follows: TGCGCCAGCAGCCATTCAGTTTACTCCTACGAGCAGTACTTC. Amino acid sequence: CASSHSVYSYEQYF.

The genes are TRBV7-8 and TRBJ1-2; the D is unclear. Germline V lookup: CDR1 SGHVS, CDR2 FQNEAQ. Trimming stripped 4 bases from V and 2 bases from J, with 17 bases between. This CDR3 has 16 amino acids. The CDR3 DNA follows: TGTGCCAGCAGCTCCCCTCGGGAGGCTCCGAACTATGGCTACACCTTC. It codes for CASSSPREAPNYGYTF.